A single sample is the source of the 9 T cell receptor beta chains below, sequenced in a study of T cell responses to AZD1222 COVID-19 vaccine. Profiled with immunoSEQ multiplex PCR; TCRdb holds only in-frame clones, not every one. This sample has 90,000 to 110,000 clones; roughly 80% occur once, and the top ten carry 5%. This material consisted of peripheral blood, taken on day 0 of AZD1222 vaccination. These receptors all stem from an adult in good health.

The DNA for the CDR3 is TGTGCCAGCTCATTGACAGGGGCGGGGGACACTGAAGCTTTCTTT. This translates into CASSLTGAGDTEAFF. This chain connects TRBV18 to TRBJ1-1; 8 bases align to TRBD1. This CDR3 is 15 amino acids long. The junction had 8 bases not matched to a gene; V was cut back by 5 bases and J by 3 bases. CDR1 KGHSH and CDR2 LQKENI come from the germline V gene.

The chain couples TRBV5-4 to TRBJ1-2; TRBD1 is a possible D gene (5 bases). Trimming pared 0 bases from V and 3 bases from J, leaving 9 bases between. The CDR3 sequence is 14 residues long. In germline, CDR1 is SGHNT, CDR2 YYREEE (reference sequence). The DNA for the CDR3 is TGTGCCAGCAGCTTGGGGGGGGAGGACTATGGCTACACCTTC. This sequence encodes CASSLGGEDYGYTF.

CDR3 loop: CASSESGSRGTDTQYF. The CDR3, as DNA: TGCGCCAGCAGTGAATCGGGATCCAGGGGGACAGATACGCAGTATTTT. The chain couples TRBV10-1 to TRBJ2-3; 7 bases agree with TRBD1. The ends lost 3 bases at V and 3 bases at J; junction bases unmatched: 9. Germline CDR1 WNHNN, CDR2 SYGVQD (reference sequence). CDR3 length: 16 residues.

The chain carries TRBV5-8 and TRBJ1-6; possibly TRBD1 for D (5 bases). From germline, CDR1 is SGHTS and CDR2 YDEGEE. Trimming stripped 4 bases from V and 14 bases from J, with 19 bases between. The CDR3 spans 14 residues. The CDR3, as DNA: TGTGCCAGCAGCCCCTGGACCGGCATGGGGGCCCTCCACTTT. This translates into CASSPWTGMGALHF.

The chain carries TRBV5-1 and TRBJ2-7; the D gene is possibly TRBD1 (7 bases). Germline CDR1 and CDR2: SGHRS and YFSETQ. CDR3 length equals 15 residues. Between the trimmed V and J ends, which lost 3 bases and 3 bases, there was a span of 16 bases. The CDR3 is CASSSWRDRYYEQYF. The CDR3 DNA sequence: TGCGCCAGCAGCTCGTGGCGGGACAGATACTACGAGCAGTACTTC.

This clone appeared once. The rearrangement uses TRBV7-6 and TRBJ2-1; tentative D call: TRBD1 (6 bases). Germline CDR1 SGHVS, CDR2 FNYEAQ. V lost 3 bases, J lost 3 bases, and 9 bases lay in between. This CDR3 is built from 14 residues. CDR3 nucleotides: TGTGCCAGCAGCTTGTTCAGGGGCTACAATGAGCAGTTCTTC. The encoded protein is CASSLFRGYNEQFF.

DNA of the CDR3: TGTGCCAGCAGCTTCGGACAGGTATTGGGGCGTTATAGCAATCAGCCCCAGCATTTT. This translates into CASSFGQVLGRYSNQPQHF. The chain couples TRBV11-3 to TRBJ1-5, with 7 bases that match TRBD1. CDR1 and CDR2 (germline): SGHNT, YENEEA. The CDR3 runs to 19 residues. With 3 bases clipped from V and 0 bases from J, the junction kept 14 bases outside the gene matches.

The gene calls are TRBV4-1 and TRBJ1-5; maybe TRBD1 (5 bases). The V end lost 0 bases, the J end lost 0 bases, and 9 bases lay between the germline ends. CDR1 is MGHRA and CDR2 is YSYEKL in the germline V gene. The CDR3 is 16 residues long. The CDR3 is CASSQDRGYSNQPQHF. The CDR3 DNA reads as TGCGCCAGCAGCCAAGATCGGGGCTATAGCAATCAGCCCCAGCATTTT.

The rearrangement links TRBV7-2 to TRBJ2-2; D is perhaps TRBD2 (5 bases). The CDR3 loop spans 14 amino acids. Per germline, CDR1 SGHTA and CDR2 FQGNSA. With 5 bases removed from V and 8 bases from J, the gap between germline ends came to 15 bases. CDR3 sequence (DNA): TGTGCCAGCAGCCCTAATCAGTGGAGGGGGGAGCTGTTTTTT. This encodes CASSPNQWRGELFF.